This T cell receptor beta chain stems from a study of CD8+ T cells in alopecia areata. In the study overall: Twice daily, treated patients received 5 to 10 mg of oral tofacitinib.

Study results and limitations: Clonality in the scalp and expanded CD8+ clones ranked among the top 100 were significantly decreased by tofacitinib. Scalp samples also yield sequences of resident alphabeta T cells from normal skin. Lesional scalp, notably in alopecia totalis/universalis, had clonality above that of normal scalp.

cDNA prepared by RNA extraction and subsequent reverse transcription served as the template for sequencing. Generated by immunoSEQ multiplex PCR, the TCRdb table keeps only in-frame clones and is missing some. The sample carries 190,000 or so clones, over 45% recorded once. Sample treatment: oral pan-JAK inhibitor, 5-10 mg twice daily. For this clone: Antigen unknown.

This specimen was CD4+ T cells sorted from blood, taken at week 24, from a patient treated with tofacitinib. The sequence derives from a human donor with alopecia areata.

The CDR3 loop reads CAWNGVLTDTQYF. For the CDR3, the DNA is TGTGCCTGGAACGGGGTCCTCACAGATACGCAGTATTTT. V and J are TRBV30 and TRBJ2-3; a weak D match, TRBD2 (5 bases). The CDR3 contains 13 residues. Germline assignment: CDR1 GTSNPN and CDR2 SVGIG (reference sequence). V shed 4 bases and J shed 2 bases, with 10 bases lying between them.